Below are 31 T cell receptor beta chains sequenced from a single sample in a study of post-analysis software for immune sequencing data. Unique molecular identifiers featured in each of the TCR beta cDNA libraries. TCRdb passed the PCR reads through MiXCR, listing each CDR3 protein once. The repertoire holds hundreds of thousands of distinct CDR3 sequences, about 27% seen once, with approximately 0.6% in the top ten. These receptors' targets are unknown. Study findings and constraints: In patients, TRBV5-6, TRBV5-1 and TRBV20-1 belonged to roughly five TRBV segments found more frequently than in controls.

Sequencing input: blood. These receptors were collected from a girl aged 5-17 years with multiple sclerosis.

This chain uses TRBV2 with TRBJ2-5; 7 positions agree with TRBD2. CDR1 is SNHLY and CDR2 is FYNNEI in the germline V gene. The CDR3 runs 15 residues. Trimming removed 7 bases from V and 0 bases from J; junction bases left unmatched: 8. CDR3 loop: CASTLLGGYQETQYF. The CDR3, as DNA: TGTGCCAGCACCCTGTTGGGGGGGTACCAAGAGACCCAGTACTTC.

The table lists this clonotype with a few counts. The chain recombines TRBV5-6 with TRBJ1-1; TRBD1 might be the D (5 bases). The CDR3 is 15 amino acids. V lost 4 bases to trimming and J lost 5 bases, with 18 bases between them. CDR1 SGHDT and CDR2 YYEEEE come from the germline V gene. The DNA for the CDR3 is TGTGCCAGCAGCATGGGGCGGGGCAGGAGGACTGAAGCTTTCTTT. Encoded protein: CASSMGRGRRTEAFF.

V gene TRBV7-8 combines with J gene TRBJ2-7, with 7 bases fitting TRBD2. CDR3 length equals 18 residues. J was trimmed by 0 bases and V by 2 bases; bases with no gene match: 13. Germline-derived CDR1 and CDR2 are SGHVS and FQNEAQ. This CDR3 reads CASSLLPGLVRASYEQYF. In DNA, the CDR3 is TGTGCCAGCAGCTTACTACCAGGACTAGTTAGGGCCTCCTACGAGCAGTACTTC.

Regarding this clonotype: Being one base from a much bigger clone, this may be a read error. The chain recombines TRBV27 with TRBJ2-1; tentative D call: TRBD2 (6 bases). The assigned J gene may be wrong: the sequence end matches TRBJ2-7 better. The CDR3 length is 17 residues. CDR1 is MNHEY and CDR2 is SMNVEV in the germline V gene (reference sequence). CDR3: CASSSNRGSSSYNEQYF. CDR3 in DNA: TGTGCCAGCAGCTCAAACCGGGGGTCGAGCTCCTACAATGAGCAGTACTTC.

The J gene is TRBJ2-7, the V gene TRBV7-6; TRBD1 matches at 8 bases. Looked up from germline, CDR1 is SGHVS and CDR2 is FNYEAQ. V was clipped by 4 bases and J by 2 bases; unmatched bases: 4. CDR3 length: 14 amino acids. The CDR3 sequence is CASSYTQGAYEQYF. The DNA of the CDR3 is TGTGCCAGCAGCTACACACAGGGGGCCTACGAGCAGTACTTC.

V usage is TRBV7-9 and J usage is TRBJ2-1; unclear D gene. V was pared by 1 base and J by 8 bases, with 12 bases between. The CDR3 loop spans 14 amino acids. Germline assignment: CDR1 SEHNR and CDR2 FQNEAQ (reference sequence). CDR3 region: CASSLVQPSHEQFF. The DNA for the CDR3 is TGTGCCAGCAGCTTAGTCCAACCCTCCCATGAGCAGTTCTTC.

A few counts support this clonotype. The chain employs TRBV7-9 and TRBJ2-5; 10 nucleotides align to TRBD2. V shed 1 base and J 1 base; nucleotides not matched to a gene: 3. This CDR3 comprises 16 residues. Germline loops: CDR1 SEHNR, CDR2 FQNEAQ (reference sequence). The chain's CDR3 is CASSLETSGFQETQYF. CDR3 in DNA: TGTGCCAGCAGCTTAGAGACTAGCGGGTTCCAAGAGACCCAGTACTTC.

This clonotype was seen more than once but under ten times. The CDR3 loop reads CASSILTGGGTEAFF. The CDR3 DNA follows: TGTGCCAGTAGTATCTTGACAGGGGGTGGTACTGAAGCTTTCTTT. The J gene is TRBJ1-1, the V gene TRBV19; TRBD1 agrees at 9 bases. CDR3 length equals 15 residues. The germline CDR1 and CDR2 sequences are LNHDA and SQIVND (reference sequence). V trimming: 3 bases; J trimming: 5 bases; junction bases outside the gene matches: 7. The whole variable domain, remainder taken from reference TRBV19 and TRBJ1-1, is DGGITQSPKYLFRKEGQNVTLSCEQNLNHDAMYWYRQDPGQGLRLIYYSQIVNDFQKGDIAEGYSVSREKKESFPLTVTSAQKNPTAFYLCASSILTGGGTEAFFGQGTRLTVV.

This clonotype has a handful of counts. This chain uses TRBV29-1 with TRBJ2-3, with D perhaps TRBD1 (6 bases). The CDR3 runs to 13 residues. The V gene lost 0 bases and the J gene lost 6 bases, with 10 bases spanning the gap. Germline CDR1 and CDR2: SQVTM and ANQGSEA. The CDR3 reads CSVEETGSDTQYF. The CDR3 DNA is TGCAGCGTTGAAGAAACAGGGTCCGATACGCAGTATTTT.

The chain recombines TRBV6-5 with TRBJ1-5; 12 bases align to TRBD1. CDR1 MNHEY and CDR2 SVGAGI come from the germline V gene. V shed 2 bases and J 6 bases; nucleotides not matched to a gene: 14. The CDR3 spans 19 residues. CDR3 coding DNA: TGTGCCAGCAGTTACATAGGGACAGGGGGCCGAGGGTGGAGTCAGCCCCAGCATTTT. Translation gives CASSYIGTGGRGWSQPQHF.

The V and J genes are TRBV3-1 and TRBJ2-3, with a possible D match to TRBD2 (5 bases). Trimming shortened V by 4 bases and J by 0 bases, and 11 bases separated the two germline ends. The germline V gene encodes CDR1 LGHDT and CDR2 YNNKEL (reference sequence). This CDR3 has 15 amino acids. Here the CDR3 DNA reads TGTGCCAGCAGCCGAGCGGCCAAGAGCACAGATACGCAGTATTTT. Protein sequence: CASSRAAKSTDTQYF.

This clonotype was observed a few times. J is TRBJ2-1 and V is TRBV3-1; D gene unclear. The V gene's germline CDR1 is LGHDT and CDR2 YNNKEL (reference sequence). Trimming shortened V by 4 bases and J by 5 bases, and 6 bases separated the two germline ends. The CDR3 has 12 residues. The DNA for the CDR3 is TGTGCCAGCAGCCCCGCGGACAATGAGCAGTTCTTC. As protein: CASSPADNEQFF.

The table lists this clonotype with many counts. This chain links TRBV6-6 with TRBJ2-3; D might be TRBD1 or TRBD2, each matching 5 bases. The CDR3 covers 15 residues. V shed 6 bases and J shed 0 bases, with 13 bases lying between them. CDR1 MNHNY and CDR2 SVGAGI come from the germline V gene (reference sequence). CDR3 in DNA: TGTGCCAGCAGCCAGGAAGGGACCAGCACAGATACGCAGTATTTT. It is translated as CASSQEGTSTDTQYF.

The chain is built from TRBV12-3 or TRBV12-4 and TRBJ2-1, with 8 bases lining up with TRBD2. The CDR3 contains 15 residues. The ends lost 6 bases at V and 5 bases at J; junction bases unmatched: 9. CDR3 sequence (DNA): TGTGCCAGCAGGATGGGCGGGGGGAAACACAATGAGCAGTTCTTC. This translates into CASRMGGGKHNEQFF.

This chain joins TRBV5-1 and TRBJ2-7, with 10 bases that match TRBD1. Germline CDR1 reads SGHRS; CDR2 reads YFSETQ. V was clipped by 4 bases and J by 2 bases; unmatched bases: 6. The CDR3 runs 15 residues. CDR3 bases: TGCGCCAGCAGCCTGGGACAGGGGATCCCCTACGAGCAGTACTTC. Amino acid sequence: CASSLGQGIPYEQYF.

The chain couples TRBV27 to TRBJ2-1; weak D call: TRBD1 (6 bases). This CDR3 has 17 amino acids. With 2 bases removed from V and 4 bases from J, the gap between germline ends came to 18 bases. Germline V CDR1 and CDR2: MNHEY, SMNVEV (reference sequence). CDR3 region: CASSLIRTGHTYNEQFF. The CDR3 DNA reads as TGTGCCAGCAGTTTAATCCGGACGGGACACACTTACAATGAGCAGTTCTTC.

This clonotype was recorded at least ten times. This chain joins TRBV20-1 and TRBJ2-7; D remains unclear. V gave up 1 base and J gave up 0 bases, with 7 bases separating them. The CDR3 runs to 13 residues. The germline V gene has CDR1 DFQATT and CDR2 SNEGSKA (reference sequence). The CDR3 DNA reads TGCAGTGCTAGAGTCGGCAGCTCCTACGAGCAGTACTTC. Amino acid sequence: CSARVGSSYEQYF.

V is TRBV15 and J is TRBJ2-5; D might be TRBD2 (6 bases). The CDR3 runs to 16 residues. Germline values: CDR1 LNHNV, CDR2 YYDKDF (reference sequence). Trimming removed 1 base from V and 5 bases from J, with 17 bases in between. CDR3 sequence (DNA): TGTGCCACCAGCAGAGCCATCTCGGATCGGGGGGAGACCCAGTACTTC. Translation gives CATSRAISDRGETQYF. Using reference TRBV15 and TRBJ2-5 for the parts outside the CDR3, the full variable domain is DAMVIQNPRYQVTQFGKPVTLSCSQTLNHNVMYWYQQKSSQAPKLLFHYYDKDFNNEADTPDNFQSRRPNTSFCFLDIRSPGLGDTAMYLCATSRAISDRGETQYFGPGTRLLVL.

This clonotype was counted ten times or more. In DNA form, the CDR3 reads TGTGCCAGCAGCAGACAGTACACAGATACGCAGTATTTT. Encoded protein: CASSRQYTDTQYF. The chain joins TRBV7-2 to TRBJ2-3; D possibly corresponds to TRBD1 (5 bases). V was clipped by 5 bases and J by 2 bases, with 8 bases between them. Germline CDR1 SGHTA, CDR2 FQGNSA. This CDR3 comprises 13 residues.

The gene calls are TRBV29-1 and TRBJ2-7; 7 bases line up with TRBD1. The CDR3 runs 13 residues. J was trimmed by 4 bases and V by 7 bases; bases with no gene match: 10. In germline, CDR1 is SQVTM, CDR2 ANQGSEA. Here the CDR3 DNA reads TGCAGCGCTATGGTGGGGACAGCGTACGAGCAGTACTTC. Its translation: CSAMVGTAYEQYF.

This clonotype was seen more than once but under ten times. This chain links TRBV2 with TRBJ2-1; D gene ambiguous. V was cut by 8 bases and J by 4 bases, with 6 bases left in between. CDR1 is SNHLY, CDR2 FYNNEI, per germline. The CDR3 contains 11 residues. CDR3 in amino acids: CASPLYNEQFF. CDR3 nucleotides: TGTGCCAGCCCCCTATACAATGAGCAGTTCTTC.

This clonotype was detected ten times or more. The chain employs TRBV6-5 and TRBJ2-3; the D call may be TRBD1 or TRBD2 (5 bases each). The germline V gene encodes CDR1 MNHEY and CDR2 SVGAGI. V lost 6 bases and J lost 2, with 18 bases in between. The CDR3 totals 16 residues. Here the CDR3 reads CASSRDAGGPTDTQYF. DNA of the CDR3: TGTGCCAGCAGCCGGGACGCGGGTGGGCCCACAGATACGCAGTATTTT.

This clonotype was detected only a few times. The chain employs TRBV6-6 and TRBJ2-7, with D tentatively TRBD1 (6 bases). Trimming left V 5 bases short and J 3 bases short, with 17 bases between. The CDR3 has 15 residues. Germline CDR1 reads MNHNY; CDR2 reads SVGAGI (reference sequence). Written as DNA, the CDR3 is TGTGCCAGCAGTCCCACCGACAGGCCGTACTACGAGCAGTACTTC. Amino acids: CASSPTDRPYYEQYF.

V usage is TRBV5-6 and J usage is TRBJ2-5; the D gene could be TRBD1 or TRBD2 (5 bases each). The germline V gene has CDR1 SGHDT and CDR2 YYEEEE. CDR3 length equals 15 residues. V shed 4 bases and J shed 3 bases, with 16 bases lying between them. CDR3 sequence reads: CASSPFGRDEETQYF. CDR3 bases: TGTGCCAGCAGCCCATTCGGACGGGACGAAGAGACCCAGTACTTC.

The rearrangement links TRBV6-5 to TRBJ2-1; TRBD2 matches 10 bases. With V trimmed by 4 bases and J by 15 bases, 15 bases remained unmatched. The germline gives CDR1 MNHEY, CDR2 SVGAGI. This CDR3 has 15 amino acids. The CDR3 protein is CASSSFKASGGAGFF. CDR3 sequence (DNA): TGTGCCAGCAGTTCTTTCAAGGCTAGCGGGGGTGCAGGGTTCTTC.

This chain uses TRBV6-2 or TRBV6-3 with TRBJ1-1; D is perhaps TRBD1 (5 bases). CDR3 length: 12 amino acids. Trimming pared 6 bases from V and 7 bases from J, leaving 12 bases between. Germline V gene data show CDR1 as MNHEY and CDR2 as SVGEGT. The CDR3 here is CASRRDFLEAFF. The CDR3 bases are TGTGCCAGCAGAAGGGACTTTCTTGAAGCTTTCTTT.

This clonotype was observed a handful of times. The V and J genes are TRBV5-1 and TRBJ1-6; a weak D match, TRBD1 (6 bases). This CDR3 has 16 amino acids. V gave up 7 bases and J gave up 5 bases, with 19 bases separating them. Germline-derived CDR1 and CDR2 are SGHRS and YFSETQ. As DNA, the CDR3 is TGCGCCAGCCGAAAACGCGGGGGCCCGGATAATTCACCCCTCCACTTT. Protein product: CASRKRGGPDNSPLHF.

The gene calls are TRBV20-1 and TRBJ1-5; no definite D call. Per the germline V gene, CDR1 is DFQATT and CDR2 is SNEGSKA (reference sequence). Trimming cost V 0 bases and J 5 bases, with 11 bases left between them. The CDR3 sequence is 14 residues long. As DNA, the CDR3 is TGCAGTGCTAGAGATATGGCAGGAGATCAGCCCCAGCATTTT. Translation gives CSARDMAGDQPQHF.

The chain recombines TRBV3-1 with TRBJ2-3; TRBD1 matches at 7 bases. Germline loops: CDR1 LGHDT, CDR2 YNNKEL (reference sequence). After removal of 5 bases from V and 0 bases from J, the junction contained 11 bases not matched to a gene. The CDR3 has 17 residues. The DNA for the CDR3 is TGTGCCAGCAGCACTAACTGGGAGACAGGGAGCACAGATACGCAGTATTTT. Its translation: CASSTNWETGSTDTQYF.

The chain couples TRBV13 to TRBJ2-2, with 9 bases lining up with TRBD2. Looked up from germline, CDR1 is PRHDT and CDR2 is FYEKMQ (reference sequence). This CDR3 spans 14 amino acids. V shed 8 bases, J shed 11 bases, and the junction held 12 bases outside the gene matches. The CDR3 coding sequence is TGTGCCAGCGTGGCTAGCGGGAATATCGGTGAGCTGTTTTTT. Residues: CASVASGNIGELFF.

This clonotype came up a few times. V and J are TRBV28 and TRBJ2-1; D uncertain. Trimming took 7 bases from V and 1 from J, leaving 17 bases between them. The CDR3 spans 16 residues. The germline V gene has CDR1 MDHEN and CDR2 SYDVKM. The CDR3 sequence is CASIPQDTRSYNEQFF. The CDR3, as DNA: TGTGCCAGCATCCCCCAGGATACCAGATCCTACAATGAGCAGTTCTTC.